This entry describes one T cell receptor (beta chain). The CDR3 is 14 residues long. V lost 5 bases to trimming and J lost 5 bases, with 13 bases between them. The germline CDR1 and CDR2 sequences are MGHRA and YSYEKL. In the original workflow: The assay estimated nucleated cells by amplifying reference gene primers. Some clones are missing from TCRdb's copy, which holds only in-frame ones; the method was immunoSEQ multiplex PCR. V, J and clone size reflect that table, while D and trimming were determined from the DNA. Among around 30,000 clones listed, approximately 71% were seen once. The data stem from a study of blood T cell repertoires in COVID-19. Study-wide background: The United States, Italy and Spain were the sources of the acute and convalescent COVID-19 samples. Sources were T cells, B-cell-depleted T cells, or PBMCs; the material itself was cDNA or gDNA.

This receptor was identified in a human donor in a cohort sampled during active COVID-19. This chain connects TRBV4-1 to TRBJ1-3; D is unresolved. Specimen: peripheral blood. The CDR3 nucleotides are TGCGCCAGCAGCGAAAGGCTAGTCAGAAACACCATATATTTT. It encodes CASSERLVRNTIYF.